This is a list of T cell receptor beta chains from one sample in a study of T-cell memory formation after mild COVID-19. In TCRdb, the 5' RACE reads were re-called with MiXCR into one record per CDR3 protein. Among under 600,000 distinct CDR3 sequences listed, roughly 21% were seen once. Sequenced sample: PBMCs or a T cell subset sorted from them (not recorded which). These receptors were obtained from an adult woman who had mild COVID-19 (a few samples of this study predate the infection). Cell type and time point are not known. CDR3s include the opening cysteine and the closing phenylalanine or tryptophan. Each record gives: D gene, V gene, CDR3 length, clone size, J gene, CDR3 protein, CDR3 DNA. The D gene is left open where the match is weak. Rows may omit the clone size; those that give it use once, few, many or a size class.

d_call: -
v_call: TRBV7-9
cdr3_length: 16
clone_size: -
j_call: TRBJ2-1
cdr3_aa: CASSDTERGPLYEQFF
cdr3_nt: TGTGCCAGCAGCGATACTGAGCGCGGGCCTCTCTATGAGCAGTTCTTC

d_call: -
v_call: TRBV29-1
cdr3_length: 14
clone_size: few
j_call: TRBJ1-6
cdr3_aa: CSVDYRVSNSPLHF
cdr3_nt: TGCAGCGTTGACTACAGGGTGAGCAATTCACCCCTCCACTTT

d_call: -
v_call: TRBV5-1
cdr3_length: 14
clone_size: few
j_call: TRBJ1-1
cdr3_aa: CASSPGHSNTEAFF
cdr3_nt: TGCGCCAGCAGCCCGGGACATTCGAACACTGAAGCTTTCTTT

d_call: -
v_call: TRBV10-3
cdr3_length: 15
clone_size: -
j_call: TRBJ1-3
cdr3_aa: CAISESSVPGNTIYF
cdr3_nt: TGTGCCATCAGTGAGTCGTCAGTCCCTGGAAACACCATATATTTT

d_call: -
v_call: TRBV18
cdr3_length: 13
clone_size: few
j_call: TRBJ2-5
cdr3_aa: CASSPRASETQYF
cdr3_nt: TGTGCCAGCTCACCACGAGCATCGGAGACCCAGTACTTC

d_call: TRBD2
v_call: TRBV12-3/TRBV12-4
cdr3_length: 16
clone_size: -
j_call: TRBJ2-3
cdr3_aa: CASSHPRLAGGDTQYF
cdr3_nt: TGTGCCAGCAGCCACCCCCGGCTAGCGGGGGGTGATACGCAGTATTTT

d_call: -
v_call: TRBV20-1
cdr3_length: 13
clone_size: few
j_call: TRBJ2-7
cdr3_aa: CSARERVSYEQYF
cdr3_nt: TGCAGTGCTAGAGAGAGGGTGTCCTACGAGCAGTACTTC

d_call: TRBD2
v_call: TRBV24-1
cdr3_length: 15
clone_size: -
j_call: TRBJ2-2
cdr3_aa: CATSEWTSGTGELFF
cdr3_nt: TGTGCCACCAGTGAATGGACTAGCGGGACCGGGGAGCTGTTTTTT

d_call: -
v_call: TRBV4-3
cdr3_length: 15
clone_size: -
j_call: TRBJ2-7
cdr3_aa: CASSQASGWSYEQYF
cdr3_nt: TGCGCCAGCAGCCAGGCCAGCGGTTGGTCCTACGAGCAGTACTTC

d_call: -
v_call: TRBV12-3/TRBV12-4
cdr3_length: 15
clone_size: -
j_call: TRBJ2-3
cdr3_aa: CASSFADLGTDTQYF
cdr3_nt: TGTGCCAGCAGTTTCGCGGATCTGGGGACAGATACGCAGTATTTT

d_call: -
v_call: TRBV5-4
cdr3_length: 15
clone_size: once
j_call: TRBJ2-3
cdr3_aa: CASSLDRGITDTQYF
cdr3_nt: TGTGCCAGCAGCTTGGATCGGGGCATCACAGATACGCAGTATTTT

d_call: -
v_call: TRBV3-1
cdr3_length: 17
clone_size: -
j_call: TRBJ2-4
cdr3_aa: CASSQDLLGAPKNIQYF
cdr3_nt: TGTGCCAGCAGCCAAGATCTCCTGGGGGCCCCCAAAAACATTCAGTACTTC

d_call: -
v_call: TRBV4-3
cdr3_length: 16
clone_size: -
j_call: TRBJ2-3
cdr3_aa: CASSQVGPGITDTQYF
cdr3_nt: TGCGCCAGCAGCCAAGTTGGCCCAGGGATTACAGATACGCAGTATTTT

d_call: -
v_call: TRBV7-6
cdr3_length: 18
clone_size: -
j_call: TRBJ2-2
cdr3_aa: CASSLPRGTYLNTGELFF
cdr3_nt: TGTGCCAGCAGCTTACCCAGGGGGACTTATCTGAACACCGGGGAGCTGTTTTTT

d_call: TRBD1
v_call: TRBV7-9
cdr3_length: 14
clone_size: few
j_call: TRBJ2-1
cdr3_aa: CASSGTGISGEQFF
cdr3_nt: TGTGCCAGCAGCGGGACAGGGATTAGTGGTGAGCAGTTCTTC

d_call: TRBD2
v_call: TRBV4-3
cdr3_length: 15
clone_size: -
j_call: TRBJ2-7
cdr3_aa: CASSQVGTSGYEQYF
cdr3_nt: TGCGCCAGCAGCCAAGTAGGGACTAGCGGGTACGAGCAGTACTTC

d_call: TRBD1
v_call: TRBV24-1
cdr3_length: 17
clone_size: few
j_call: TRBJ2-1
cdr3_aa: CATSDLLQGDDRNEQFF
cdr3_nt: TGTGCCACCAGTGATTTATTACAGGGGGACGACAGGAATGAGCAGTTCTTC

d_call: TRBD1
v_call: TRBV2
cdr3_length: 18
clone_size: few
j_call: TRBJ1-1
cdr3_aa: CASSVPGGRDVMNTEAFF
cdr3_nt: TGTGCCAGCAGTGTTCCAGGGGGTAGAGACGTAATGAACACTGAAGCTTTCTTT